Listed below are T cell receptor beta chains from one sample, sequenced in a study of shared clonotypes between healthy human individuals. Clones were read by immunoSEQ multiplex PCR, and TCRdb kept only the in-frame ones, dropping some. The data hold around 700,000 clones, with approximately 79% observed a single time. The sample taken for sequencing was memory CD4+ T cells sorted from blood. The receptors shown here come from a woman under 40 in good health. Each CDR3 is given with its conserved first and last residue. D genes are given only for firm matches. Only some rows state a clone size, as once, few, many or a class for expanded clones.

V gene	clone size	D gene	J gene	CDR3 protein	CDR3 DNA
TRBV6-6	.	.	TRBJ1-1	CASSYPSEAFF	TGTGCCAGCAGTTACCCGTCCGAAGCTTTCTTT
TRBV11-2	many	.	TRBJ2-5	CASSLVLEETQYF	TGTGCCAGCAGCTTAGTATTAGAAGAGACCCAGTACTTC
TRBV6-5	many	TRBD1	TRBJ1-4	CASSFTTGDNEKLFF	TGTGCCAGCAGTTTCACGACAGGGGATAATGAAAAACTGTTTTTT
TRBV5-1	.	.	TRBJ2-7	CASTASSYEQYF	TGCGCCAGCACCGCCTCCTCCTACGAGCAGTACTTC
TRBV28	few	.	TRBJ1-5	CASSLLGDQPQHF	TGTGCCAGCAGTTTATTAGGGGATCAGCCCCAGCATTTT
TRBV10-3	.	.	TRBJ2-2	CAIGQTGNTGELFF	TGTGCCATCGGACAGACAGGCAACACCGGGGAGCTGTTTTTT
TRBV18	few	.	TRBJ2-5	CASSSGVQETQYF	TGTGCCAGCTCATCCGGAGTCCAAGAGACCCAGTACTTC
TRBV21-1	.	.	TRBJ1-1	CASSKGRAQGWMNTEAFF	TGTGCCAGCAGCAAGGGGCGAGCTCAGGGGTGGATGAACACTGAAGCTTTCTTT
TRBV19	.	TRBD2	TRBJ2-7	CASSIQAGDSHEQYF	TGTGCCAGTAGTATACAGGCGGGAGATTCCCACGAGCAGTACTTC
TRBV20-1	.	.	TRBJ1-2	CSASEGGYTF	TGCAGTGCTAGTGAGGGTGGCTACACCTTC
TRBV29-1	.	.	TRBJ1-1	CSVEDPRFTEAFF	TGCAGCGTTGAAGATCCCAGGTTCACTGAAGCTTTCTTT
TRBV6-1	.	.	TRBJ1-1	CASSRVNTEAFF	TGTGCCAGCAGCCGAGTAAACACTGAAGCTTTCTTT
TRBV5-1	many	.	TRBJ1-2	CASSIGQPYGYTF	TGCGCCAGCAGCATTGGGCAGCCCTATGGCTACACCTTC
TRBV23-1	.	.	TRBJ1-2	CASSPLRRRAYGYTF	TGCGCCAGCAGTCCCCTGCGCAGGCGGGCCTATGGCTACACCTTC
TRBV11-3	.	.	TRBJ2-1	CASSLVGRVGNEQFF	TGTGCCAGCAGCTTAGTTGGGAGAGTCGGCAATGAGCAGTTCTTC
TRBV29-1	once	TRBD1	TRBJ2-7	CSVQGQATYEQYF	TGCAGCGTGCAGGGACAGGCCACCTACGAGCAGTACTTC
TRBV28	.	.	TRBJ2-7	CASSLYGGSYEQYF	TGTGCCAGCAGTTTATATGGGGGCTCCTACGAGCAGTACTTC
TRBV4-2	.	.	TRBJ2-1	CASSFEAHTIDEQFF	TGTGCCAGCAGCTTCGAGGCACACACAATCGATGAGCAGTTCTTC
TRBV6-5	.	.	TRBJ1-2	CASSHTRDGFYGYTF	TGTGCCAGCAGTCACACCCGAGACGGATTCTATGGCTACACCTTC
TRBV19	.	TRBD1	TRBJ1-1	CASREDRGKGNTEAFF	TGTGCCAGTAGAGAGGACAGGGGGAAGGGGAACACTGAAGCTTTCTTT
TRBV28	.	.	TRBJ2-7	CASSPISAAREQYF	TGTGCCAGCAGTCCCATCTCAGCGGCGCGGGAGCAGTACTTC
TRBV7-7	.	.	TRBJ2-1	CASSDQSYNEQFF	TGTGCCAGCAGCGACCAATCCTACAATGAGCAGTTCTTC
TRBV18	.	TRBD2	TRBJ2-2	CASSPLAGGSNTGELFF	TGTGCCAGCTCACCACTAGCGGGAGGTTCGAACACCGGGGAGCTGTTTTTT
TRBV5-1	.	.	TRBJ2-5	CASSPGWDEETQYF	TGCGCCAGCAGCCCCGGTTGGGACGAGGAGACCCAGTACTTC
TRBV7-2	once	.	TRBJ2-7	CASSLGSRRYEQYF	TGTGCCAGCAGCTTAGGTTCTAGACGCTACGAGCAGTACTTC
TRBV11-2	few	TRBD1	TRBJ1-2	CASSLDLPGGYGYTF	TGTGCCAGCAGCTTAGATCTGCCAGGGGGCTATGGCTACACCTTC
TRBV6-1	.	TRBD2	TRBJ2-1	CASSDLSGSGREEQFF	TGTGCCAGCAGTGACTTGAGCGGGAGTGGGAGGGAAGAGCAGTTCTTC
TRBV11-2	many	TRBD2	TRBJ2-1	CASSLALHSGYNEQFF	TGTGCCAGCAGCTTAGCTCTCCATAGCGGGTACAATGAGCAGTTCTTC
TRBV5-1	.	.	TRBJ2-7	CASSGLPLARDEQYF	TGCGCCAGCAGCGGCCTCCCTCTAGCGCGAGACGAGCAGTACTTC
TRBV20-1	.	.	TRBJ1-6	CSAREQEVLHF	TGCAGTGCTAGGGAACAGGAGGTCCTCCACTTT
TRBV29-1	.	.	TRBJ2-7	CSVAGRQGVGEQYF	TGCAGCGTCGCCGGGAGGCAGGGGGTTGGCGAGCAGTACTTC
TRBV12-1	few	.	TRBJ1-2	CASSPTAGGYTF	TGTGCCAGCAGCCCGACAGCGGGGGGCTACACCTTC
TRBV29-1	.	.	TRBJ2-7	CSVAVSSYEQYF	TGCAGCGTTGCAGTCAGCTCCTACGAGCAGTACTTC
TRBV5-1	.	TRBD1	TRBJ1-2	CASSGGTGVNYGYTF	TGCGCCAGCAGCGGCGGGACAGGCGTCAACTATGGCTACACCTTC
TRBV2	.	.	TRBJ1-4	CASSRQGIALEKLFF	TGTGCCAGCAGTCGTCAGGGTATAGCCCTAGAAAAACTGTTTTTT
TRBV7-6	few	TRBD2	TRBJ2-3	CASSAGLGTDTQYF	TGTGCCAGCAGCGCAGGACTAGGTACAGATACGCAGTATTTT
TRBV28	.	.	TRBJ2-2	CASKKFTGELFF	TGTGCCAGCAAAAAATTCACCGGGGAGCTGTTTTTT
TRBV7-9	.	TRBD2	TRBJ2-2	CASSQRDGGTGELFF	TGTGCCAGCAGCCAGCGGGATGGGGGCACCGGGGAGCTGTTTTTT
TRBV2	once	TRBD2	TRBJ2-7	CASSARWIAGSYEQYF	TGTGCCAGCAGTGCACGGTGGATAGCGGGCTCCTACGAGCAGTACTTC
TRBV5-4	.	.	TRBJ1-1	CASSLEMGITEAFF	TGTGCCAGCAGCTTGGAAATGGGAATCACTGAAGCTTTCTTT